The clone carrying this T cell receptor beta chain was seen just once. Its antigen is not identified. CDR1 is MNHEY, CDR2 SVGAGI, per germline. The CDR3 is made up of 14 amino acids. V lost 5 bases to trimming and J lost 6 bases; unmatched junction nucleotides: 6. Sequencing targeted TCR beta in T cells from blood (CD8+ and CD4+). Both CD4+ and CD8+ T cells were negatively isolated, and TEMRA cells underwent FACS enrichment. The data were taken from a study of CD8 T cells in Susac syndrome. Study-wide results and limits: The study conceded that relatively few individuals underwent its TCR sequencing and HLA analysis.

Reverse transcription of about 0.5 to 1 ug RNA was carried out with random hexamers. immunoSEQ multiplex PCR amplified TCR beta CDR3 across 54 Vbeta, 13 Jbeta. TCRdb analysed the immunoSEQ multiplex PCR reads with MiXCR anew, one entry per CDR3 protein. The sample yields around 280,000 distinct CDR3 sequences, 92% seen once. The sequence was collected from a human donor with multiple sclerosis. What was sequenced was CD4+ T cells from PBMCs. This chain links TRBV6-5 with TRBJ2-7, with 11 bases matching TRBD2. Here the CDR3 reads CASSPRLAGSEQYF. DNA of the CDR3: TGTGCCAGCAGTCCTCGACTAGCGGGGAGCGAGCAGTACTTC.